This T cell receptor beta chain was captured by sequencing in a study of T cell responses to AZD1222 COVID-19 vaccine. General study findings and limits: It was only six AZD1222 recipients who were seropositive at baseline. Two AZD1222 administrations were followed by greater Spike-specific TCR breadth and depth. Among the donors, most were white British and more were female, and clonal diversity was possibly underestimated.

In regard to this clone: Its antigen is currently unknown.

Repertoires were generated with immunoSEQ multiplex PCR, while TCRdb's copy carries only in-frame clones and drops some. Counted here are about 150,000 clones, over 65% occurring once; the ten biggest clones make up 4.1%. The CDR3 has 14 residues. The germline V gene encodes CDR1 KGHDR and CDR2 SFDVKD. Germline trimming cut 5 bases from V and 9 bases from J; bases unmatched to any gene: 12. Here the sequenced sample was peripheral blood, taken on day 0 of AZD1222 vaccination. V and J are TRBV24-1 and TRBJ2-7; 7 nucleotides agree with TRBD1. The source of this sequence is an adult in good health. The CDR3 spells CATSAQGDSTGQYF. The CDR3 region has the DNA TGTGCCACCAGTGCTCAGGGGGACAGTACGGGGCAGTACTTC.